The rows below give T cell receptor beta chains drawn from one sample of a study of PD-1 blockade in classical Hodgkin lymphoma. This table comes from immunoSEQ multiplex PCR, and its TCRdb copy is limited to in-frame clones, with some not included. The repertoire holds 50,000 or so clones, with around 67% as singletons. Sequences were derived from peripheral blood mononuclear cells (PBMCs), sampled before the second cycle of nivolumab. These receptors were taken from a human donor with classical Hodgkin lymphoma. The conserved cysteine and the conserved F or W are not part of the CDR3 here. Some rows mark clone size as missing; the rest say once, few, many or name a class of expanded clone.

j_call	clone_size	v_call	cdr3_aa
TRBJ1-2	few	TRBV4-1	ASSQDRRDTANYGYT
TRBJ2-7	.	TRBV5-1	ASSKGSFSYEQY
.	.	TRBV11-3	ASSFRPEMEVTYEQY
TRBJ2-7	.	TRBV19	ASSIVLTSVPYEQY
TRBJ1-3	once	TRBV28	ASSFRGPGNTIY
TRBJ2-1	.	TRBV11-2	ASSRGTSATLSYNEQF
TRBJ2-1	.	TRBV7-2	ASSRRGHNEQF
TRBJ2-2	.	TRBV10-3	AITTGQGNTGELF
TRBJ2-2	.	TRBV6-1	ASNEGGFTGELF
TRBJ2-2	.	TRBV27	ASSPIGPRGTGELF
TRBJ1-5	.	TRBV5-1	ASSLVGGPDQPQH
TRBJ2-1	.	TRBV5-4	ASSLGDRGWYNEQF
TRBJ2-7	once	TRBV27	ASSLRPTPPAYEQY
TRBJ2-3	.	TRBV5-1	ASSPEQGKLGTQY
TRBJ2-3	.	TRBV28	ASSSAGGGTDTQY
TRBJ2-1	.	TRBV28	ASSLEAGGDEQF
TRBJ2-1	.	TRBV7-2	ASSLALRNEQF
TRBJ2-7	.	TRBV7-9	ASSLISGQEYEQY
TRBJ2-1	.	TRBV19	ASSIGTSGMRNEQF
TRBJ1-5	.	TRBV19	ASSLDSFGISNQPQH
TRBJ2-3	.	TRBV25-1	ASSEVGGQNTDTQY
TRBJ1-1	.	TRBV28	ASSSLRDRGFNTEAF
TRBJ2-7	.	TRBV5-6	ASSWGETGFGEQY
TRBJ2-5	.	TRBV4-2	ASSQVAGVGETQY
TRBJ2-7	.	TRBV5-4	ASRWDSSYEQY
TRBJ2-7	.	TRBV6-6	ASRGPEAYEQY
TRBJ1-5	once	TRBV6-4	ASRGTGTDQPQH
TRBJ1-5	.	TRBV28	ASSSGGRGSNQPQH
TRBJ1-1	.	TRBV11-2	ASSLDPRTGEAF
TRBJ1-4	.	TRBV7-9	ASSFPGQGIGEKLF
TRBJ2-7	.	TRBV30	AWSMLRGAYEQY
TRBJ2-1	.	TRBV2	ASSEGGGEQF
TRBJ1-5	.	TRBV5-8	ASSLGNSNQPQH
TRBJ2-2	.	TRBV5-1	ASSLGGLGELF
TRBJ2-5	few	TRBV5-8	ASSFHPFQETQY
TRBJ2-7	.	TRBV13	ASSLKGDSSYEQY
TRBJ2-7	.	TRBV7-9	ASSLVGELSYEQY
TRBJ1-2	.	TRBV6-4	ASSDRGAYT
TRBJ2-3	.	TRBV15	ATSRDRQGSDTQY
TRBJ2-2	few	TRBV7-7	ASSLRLGDDTGELF
TRBJ1-2	.	TRBV28	ASSSLGINYGYT
TRBJ2-7	.	TRBV15	ATSRDVVVAYEQY
TRBJ2-7	few	TRBV7-2	ASSPWTGGSYEQY
TRBJ2-2	.	TRBV4-2	ASLSRIAGAGTGELF
TRBJ2-3	.	TRBV27	ASRLIVHSSTDTQY
TRBJ2-2	.	TRBV14	ASSLGGRTGELF
TRBJ1-1	few	TRBV6-5	ASSLRQVGGSTEAF
TRBJ2-1	.	TRBV11-3	ASSSNYGHNSSYNEQF
TRBJ2-4	.	TRBV27	ASRNDLDIQY
TRBJ2-7	.	TRBV28	ASSLSGGNAGEQY
TRBJ2-3	.	TRBV30	AWSVASPSTDTQY
TRBJ1-5	.	TRBV7-9	ASSLKDSNQPQH
TRBJ2-7	.	TRBV7-2	ASSAGGITYEQY
TRBJ1-5	.	TRBV29-1	SVRQAGNQPQH
TRBJ2-3	.	TRBV11-2	ASSLASWREGDFTDTQY
TRBJ2-7	.	TRBV6-1	ASLKTGSYEQY
TRBJ2-7	.	TRBV21-1	ASTKISGGSYEQY
TRBJ1-4	.	TRBV6-5	ASSPGDEKLF
TRBJ2-2	.	TRBV6-5	ASNRGSVTGELF